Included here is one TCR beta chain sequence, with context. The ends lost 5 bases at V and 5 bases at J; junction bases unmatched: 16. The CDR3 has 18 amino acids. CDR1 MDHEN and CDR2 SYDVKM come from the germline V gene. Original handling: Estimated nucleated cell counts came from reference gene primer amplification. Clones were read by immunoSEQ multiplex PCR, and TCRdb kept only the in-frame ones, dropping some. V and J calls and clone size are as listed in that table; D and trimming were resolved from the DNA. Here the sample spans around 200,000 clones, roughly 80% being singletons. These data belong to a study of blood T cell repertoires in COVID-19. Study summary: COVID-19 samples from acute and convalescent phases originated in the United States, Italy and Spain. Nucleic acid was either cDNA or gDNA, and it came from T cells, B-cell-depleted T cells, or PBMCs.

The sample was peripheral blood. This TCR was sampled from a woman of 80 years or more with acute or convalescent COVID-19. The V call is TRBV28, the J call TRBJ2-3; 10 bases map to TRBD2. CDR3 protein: CASSPPLGVAGGGDTQYF. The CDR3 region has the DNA TGTGCCAGCAGTCCACCCCTAGGGGTAGCGGGAGGTGGAGATACGCAGTATTTT. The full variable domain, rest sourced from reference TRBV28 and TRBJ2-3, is DVKVTQSSRYLVKRTGEKVFLECVQDMDHENMFWYRQDPGLGLRLIYFSYDVKMKEKGDIPEGYSVSREKKERFSLILESASTNQTSMYLCASSPPLGVAGGGDTQYFGPGTRLTVL.